These 15 T cell receptor beta chains were sequenced from one sample in a study of T-cell memory formation after mild COVID-19. In TCRdb, the 5' RACE reads were re-called with MiXCR into one record per CDR3 protein. The data contain some 150,000 distinct CDR3 sequences, less than 25% of them seen just once; the ten biggest clones take up approximately 25%. Material: PBMCs or a T cell subset sorted from them (not recorded which). Source of these receptors: an adult woman who had mild COVID-19 (a few samples of this study predate the infection). Cell type and time point are not known.

The V gene is TRBV9, the J gene TRBJ2-7; 9 nucleotides line up with TRBD2. Germline CDR1 is SGDLS and CDR2 is YYNGEE. CDR3 length equals 16 residues. V was pared by 4 bases and J by 2 bases, with 10 bases of the junction left unmatched. CDR3: CASSPLGLAGAYEQYF. CDR3 nucleotide sequence: TGTGCCAGCAGCCCCTTGGGCTTAGCGGGGGCCTACGAGCAGTACTTC.

The J gene is TRBJ2-1, the V gene TRBV7-2; D may correspond to TRBD1 or TRBD2 (6 bases each). Between the trimmed V and J ends, which lost 4 bases and 1 base, there was a span of 14 bases. The CDR3 is 16 amino acids. Germline assignment: CDR1 SGHTA and CDR2 FQGNSA. The CDR3 is CASSSYGGASYNEQFF. The CDR3 DNA follows: TGTGCCAGCAGCTCGTACGGGGGCGCATCCTACAATGAGCAGTTCTTC.

This clonotype was detected ten times or more. The V and J genes are TRBV12-3 or TRBV12-4 and TRBJ2-2, with 8 bases lining up with TRBD2. The CDR3 runs 16 residues. Trimming at V came to 6 bases and at J to 4 bases, leaving 10 bases not matched to a gene. The CDR3 spells CASSRGRPPSTGELFF. As DNA, the CDR3 is TGTGCCAGCAGCCGCGGGAGGCCACCCTCCACCGGGGAGCTGTTTTTT.

V and J are TRBV4-2 and TRBJ2-1; D may match TRBD1 or TRBD2 (6 bases each). Trimming cost V 7 bases and J 5 bases, with 15 bases left between them. This CDR3 contains 14 residues. CDR1 and CDR2 from the germline V gene are LGHNA and YNFKEQ. The CDR3 protein is CASTEGERDNEQFF. The DNA for the CDR3 is TGTGCCAGCACCGAGGGGGAGCGGGACAATGAGCAGTTCTTC.

The chain has TRBV5-1 and TRBJ2-1; TRBD2 agrees at 10 bases. This CDR3 region has 17 residues. CDR1 and CDR2 (germline): SGHRS, YFSETQ. V lost 3 bases to trimming and J lost 7 bases; unmatched junction nucleotides: 13. DNA of the CDR3: TGCGCCAGCAGCTGGGAGGACCTAGCGGGAGTCGGAAATGAGCAGTTCTTC. Residues: CASSWEDLAGVGNEQFF.

The chain has TRBV7-9 and TRBJ1-2; D is ambiguous. Germline V CDR1 and CDR2: SEHNR, FQNEAQ (reference sequence). The CDR3 has 15 amino acids. Trimming stripped 3 bases from V and 2 bases from J, with 13 bases between. In nucleotides, the CDR3 is TGTGCCAGCAGCTTTGTCTTCGACGGGAACTATGGCTACACCTTC. This translates into CASSFVFDGNYGYTF. The full variable domain, in which reference TRBV7-9 and TRBJ1-2 provide the parts outside the CDR3, is DTGVSQNPRHKITKRGQNVTFRCDPISEHNRLYWYRQTLGQGPEFLTYFQNEAQLEKSRLLSDRFSAERPKGSFSTLEIQRTEQGDSAMYLCASSFVFDGNYGYTFGSGTRLTVV.

V and J are TRBV7-9 and TRBJ2-1; 7 positions agree with TRBD2. V gave up 1 base and J gave up 5 bases; unmatched junction bases: 8. The CDR3 is made up of 16 amino acids. Germline V gene sequence: CDR1 SEHNR, CDR2 FQNEAQ (reference sequence). The chain's CDR3 is CASSLEAGRADNEQFF. CDR3 in DNA: TGTGCCAGCAGCTTAGAAGCGGGGAGGGCAGACAATGAGCAGTTCTTC.

Only a few counts were recorded for this clonotype. The chain couples TRBV7-9 to TRBJ2-1, with TRBD1 matching 8 bases. The germline CDR1 and CDR2 sequences are SEHNR and FQNEAQ (reference sequence). The length of the CDR3 is 15 residues. J was trimmed by 2 bases and V by 4 bases; bases with no gene match: 4. CDR3 region: CASSSGTGPYNEQFF. The CDR3 nucleotides read TGTGCCAGCAGCTCCGGGACAGGACCCTACAATGAGCAGTTCTTC.

As to this clonotype: Germline is not matched at one junction end, which may reflect a read error. The chain has TRBV5-1 and TRBJ2-7; a weak D match, TRBD1 (5 bases). The CDR3 loop spans 13 amino acids. Germline V CDR1 and CDR2: SGHRS, YFSETQ. The CDR3: CDSSLAGSYEQYF. In nucleotides, the CDR3 is TGCGACAGCAGCTTGGCAGGGTCCTACGAGCAGTACTTC.

This clonotype was seen only once. The chain carries TRBV11-1 and TRBJ1-3; D is ambiguous. V was cut by 2 bases and J by 0 bases, with 5 bases left in between. Germline CDR1 reads SGHAT; CDR2 reads FQDESV (reference sequence). This CDR3 has 14 residues. This CDR3 is CASSLKDSGNTIYF. The CDR3 nucleotides read TGTGCCAGCAGCTTAAAGGACTCTGGAAACACCATATATTTT.

This clonotype turned up a few times. V gene TRBV12-3 or TRBV12-4 combines with J gene TRBJ2-1; D is tentatively TRBD1 or TRBD2 (5 bases each). The germline V and J ends were trimmed by 4 bases and 7 bases, with 14 bases remaining between them. This CDR3 contains 14 residues. The CDR3 region is CASSWGSWGNEQFF. In DNA, the CDR3 is TGTGCCAGCAGTTGGGGCTCATGGGGGAATGAGCAGTTCTTC.

The genes are TRBV5-1 and TRBJ1-1; the D gene is possibly TRBD1 (5 bases). This CDR3 spans 15 amino acids. Looked up from germline, CDR1 is SGHRS and CDR2 is YFSETQ. V was shortened by 5 bases and J by 0 bases, with 14 bases between the two germline ends. The CDR3 protein is CASSYGPGLNTEAFF. The CDR3 DNA is TGCGCCAGCAGTTACGGACCAGGGTTGAACACTGAAGCTTTCTTT.

The chain has TRBV7-9 and TRBJ2-7; TRBD2 aligns across 12 bases. This CDR3 has 18 residues. The J segment lost 2 bases and the V segment lost 1 base, leaving 9 bases of the junction unmatched. The germline CDR1 and CDR2 sequences are SEHNR and FQNEAQ (reference sequence). The CDR3 nucleotides are TGTGCCAGCAGCTTAGGCCCTTCTAGCGGGAGGGCCACCTACGAGCAGTACTTC. It yields the protein CASSLGPSSGRATYEQYF.

This chain joins TRBV29-1 and TRBJ1-5, with D maybe TRBD1 (6 bases). The V gene lost 5 bases and the J gene lost 2 bases, with 13 bases spanning the gap. CDR1 and CDR2 from the germline V gene are SQVTM and ANQGSEA. There are 14 residues in the CDR3. CDR3 residues: CSVPTGLGNQPQHF. The CDR3 DNA is TGCAGCGTTCCAACAGGGTTGGGCAATCAGCCCCAGCATTTT.

The table lists this clonotype with a few counts. The J gene is TRBJ2-1, the V gene TRBV6-5, with D unresolved. The CDR3 covers 14 residues. Germline CDR1 reads MNHEY; CDR2 reads SVGAGI. V was trimmed by 0 bases and J by 6 bases, leaving 9 bases between them. CDR3 sequence reads: CASSYSSPGNEQFF. The CDR3 nucleotides read TGTGCCAGCAGTTACTCAAGCCCGGGCAATGAGCAGTTCTTC.